The 9 T cell receptor beta chains below all came from one sample that was sequenced in a study of glioma-infiltrating T cells. The iRepertoire nested amplicon-rescue multiplex PCR amplified TCR alpha and beta CDR3s from RNA. TCRdb itself ran the multiplex PCR reads through MiXCR, one entry per CDR3 protein. Of approximately 90,000 distinct CDR3 sequences in the sample, 23% are singletons; the top ten hold 5.5% to 7.5%. Sequencing input: glioma tissue, nonneoplastic brain tissue, or PBMCs (not recorded which). Receptors were obtained from a human donor with low-grade glioma or glioblastoma, undergoing nonglioma brain surgery, or in good health (not recorded which).

This clonotype was found many times. This chain joins TRBV5-1 and TRBJ2-1; D gene uncertain. The CDR3 sequence is 14 residues long. The germline V and J ends were trimmed by 0 bases and 2 bases, with 6 bases remaining between them. Germline assignment: CDR1 SGHRS and CDR2 YFSETQ. CDR3 bases: TGCGCCAGCAGCTTGGGAGCGACCTACAATGAGCAGTTCTTC. Its protein product is CASSLGATYNEQFF.

This clonotype was detected many times. The chain carries TRBV6-2 or TRBV6-3 and TRBJ2-7; a possible D gene is TRBD2 (5 bases). Germline loops: CDR1 MNHEY, CDR2 SVGEGT. With 2 bases removed from V and 1 base from J, the gap between germline ends came to 9 bases. This CDR3 has 14 residues. The CDR3 spells CASSYPGTSYEQYF. The CDR3 DNA reads as TGTGCCAGCAGTTACCCGGGAACATCCTACGAGCAGTACTTC.

To note about this clonotype: At one boundary the junction diverges from the germline segment, which might be a read error. J is TRBJ2-7 and V is TRBV10-3, with TRBD2 matching over 13 bases. Germline CDR1 ENHRY, CDR2 SYGVKD. The CDR3 totals 15 residues. The CDR3 sequence: CAISWTSGGPYDQYF. Here the CDR3 DNA reads TGTGCCATCAGTTGGACTAGCGGGGGTCCCTACGATCAGTACTTC.

This clonotype has a count of ten or more. This sequence joins TRBV27 and TRBJ1-1; a weak D match, TRBD1 (5 bases). The CDR3 runs 15 residues. The germline gives CDR1 MNHEY, CDR2 SMNVEV (reference sequence). Trimming left V 7 bases short and J 4 bases short, with 19 bases between. The CDR3 sequence: CASIEAWGRSTEAFF. The CDR3 region has the DNA TGTGCCAGCATAGAGGCGTGGGGCAGAAGCACTGAAGCTTTCTTT.

This clonotype was detected only a few times. The chain has TRBV2 and TRBJ1-1; 7 nucleotides agree with TRBD1. The germline CDR1 and CDR2 sequences are SNHLY and FYNNEI. V dropped 6 bases and J dropped 0; count of bases not matched to a gene: 4. The CDR3 runs 14 residues. The CDR3 loop reads CASRPTGLNTEAFF. CDR3 bases: TGTGCCAGCAGACCGACAGGGTTGAACACTGAAGCTTTCTTT.

At least ten counts were recorded for this clonotype. The germline gene is not matched at one end of the junction; a read error may be the cause. The chain couples TRBV6-1 to TRBJ1-1; perhaps TRBD1 as D (6 bases). CDR3 size: 14 residues. Germline values: CDR1 MNHNS, CDR2 SASEGT. CDR3: CAGSQQGWNTEAFF. CDR3 bases: TGTGCCGGCAGTCAACAGGGCTGGAACACTGAAGCTTTCTTT.

This clonotype has a single count. The junction shows a germline mismatch at one end, possibly a read error. V is TRBV18 and J is TRBJ2-1; 7 bases line up with TRBD2. Germline CDR1 KGHSH, CDR2 LQKENI. CDR3 length: 12 amino acids. CDR3 DNA: TGTGCCAGCTCACCGCGGGGGAATGGGCAGTTCTTC. Its protein product is CASSPRGNGQFF. Supplemented by reference TRBV18 and TRBJ2-1, the full variable domain reads NAGVMQNPRHLVRRRGQEARLRCSPMKGHSHVYWYRQLPEEGLKFMVYLQKENIIDESGMPKERFSAEFPKEGPSILRIQQVVRGDSAAYFCASSPRGNGQFFGPGTRLTVL.

V gene TRBV7-9 combines with J gene TRBJ2-3; D gene unclear. Germline V gene sequence: CDR1 SEHNR, CDR2 FQNEAQ (reference sequence). V was cut by 8 bases and J by 2 bases, with 17 bases left in between. The CDR3 length is 15 residues. The CDR3 here is CASGHHYAPTDTQYF. CDR3 nucleotide sequence: TGTGCCAGCGGCCACCACTATGCCCCCACAGATACGCAGTATTTT. The full variable domain, in which reference TRBV7-9 and TRBJ2-3 provide the parts outside the CDR3, is DTGVSQNPRHKITKRGQNVTFRCDPISEHNRLYWYRQTLGQGPEFLTYFQNEAQLEKSRLLSDRFSAERPKGSFSTLEIQRTEQGDSAMYLCASGHHYAPTDTQYFGPGTRLTVL.

The chain employs TRBV9 and TRBJ1-1; 7 bases are a match to TRBD1. This CDR3 region has 16 residues. From germline, CDR1 is SGDLS and CDR2 YYNGEE. V dropped 4 bases and J dropped 0; count of bases not matched to a gene: 9. The CDR3 DNA reads TGTGCCAGCAGCTACTCCGGGACAGACATGAACACTGAAGCTTTCTTT. Translating it yields CASSYSGTDMNTEAFF.